Listed below are T cell receptor beta chains from one sample, sequenced in a study of control samples from healthy donors and cancer patients. Assay: immunoSEQ multiplex PCR; the TCRdb copy retains only in-frame clones and omits some. The sample lists under 90,000 clones, 85% to 95% occurring once. Sequenced material: blood. Receptor source: an older woman in good health. CDR3s include the opening cysteine and the closing phenylalanine or tryptophan. Each record gives: clone size, V gene, J gene, D gene, CDR3 DNA, CDR3 protein. The D gene is left open where the match is weak. Part of the rows lack a size; the others show once, few, many or a class for expanded clones.

>.|TRBV19|TRBJ1-1|.
TGTGCCAGTAGTCCACAGGGAGGAAGCTCCCTCTTT
CASSPQGGSSLF
>.|TRBV5-1|TRBJ1-1|.
TGCGCCAGCAGCCCAATAGATTACGACACTGAAGCTTTCTTT
CASSPIDYDTEAFF
>.|TRBV5-4|TRBJ2-5|TRBD1
TGTGCCAGCAGCTGGATAGGGGGCGAAGAGACCCAGTACTTC
CASSWIGGEETQYF
>.|TRBV5-5|TRBJ2-1|.
TGTGCCAGCAGCCTCTCAGCCATCTACAATGAGCAGTTCTTC
CASSLSAIYNEQFF
>.|TRBV28|TRBJ2-1|TRBD1
TGTGCCAGCAGTTGGGGTTGGGACAGGGCTTTCAGGAATGAGCAGTTCTTC
CASSWGWDRAFRNEQFF
>.|TRBV6-5|TRBJ1-4|TRBD1
TGTGCCAGCAGTTCCGGGACAGGGGGTCGAGAAAAACTGTTTTTT
CASSSGTGGREKLFF
>.|TRBV3-1/TRBV3-2|TRBJ2-4|.
TGTGCCAGCAGCCAAGTAGGACCGAATAGAGGCAACATTCAGTACTTC
CASSQVGPNRGNIQYF
>once|TRBV4-2|TRBJ1-2|.
TGTGCCAGCAGCCAAGATTGGTCAGGTGGCTACACCTTC
CASSQDWSGGYTF
>.|TRBV6-1|TRBJ1-5|.
TGTGCCAGCAGTGAGGTGGCAACGAGCCAGCCCCAGCATTTT
CASSEVATSQPQHF
>.|TRBV24-1|TRBJ2-1|.
TGTGCCACCGGGGACAACCACAATGAGCAGTTCTTC
CATGDNHNEQFF
>.|TRBV10-3|TRBJ2-1|.
TGTGCCATCAGTGATGTAAGTCGGGAGGAGCAGTTCTTC
CAISDVSREEQFF
>.|TRBV7-2|TRBJ2-1|.
TGTGCCAGCAGCTTACCGGGTTCCTACAATGAGCAGTTCTTC
CASSLPGSYNEQFF
>.|TRBV5-1|TRBJ1-2|.
TGCGCCAGCACCCCAAGTGGGGGGTATGGCTACACCTTC
CASTPSGGYGYTF
>.|TRBV19|TRBJ1-1|.
TGTGCCAGTGGACAACCAGCTTTCTTT
CASGQPAFF
>.|TRBV11-3|TRBJ2-1|TRBD1
TGTGCCAGCAGCCGTGGACAGGGGTGGAATGAGCAGTTCTTC
CASSRGQGWNEQFF
>.|TRBV27|TRBJ2-1|TRBD2
TGTGCCAGCAGGCCCGGACTAGCGGGAAACAATGAGCAGTTCTTC
CASRPGLAGNNEQFF
>.|TRBV6-5|TRBJ1-1|TRBD1
TGTGCCAGCAGGGAGGGACAGGGGAGGACTGAAGCTTTCTTT
CASREGQGRTEAFF
>.|TRBV2|TRBJ1-5|.
TGTGCCAGCAGTGAAGCGACAAGGAATCAGCCCCAGCATTTT
CASSEATRNQPQHF
>.|TRBV7-2|TRBJ2-5|.
TGTGCCAGCAGCTCCTCCGGTTTGGAGACCCAGTACTTC
CASSSSGLETQYF
>.|TRBV12-3/TRBV12-4|TRBJ1-3|.
TGTGCCAGCAGTCAAAACGGAAACACCATATATTTT
CASSQNGNTIYF
>.|TRBV5-1|TRBJ2-2|TRBD2
TGCGCCAGCAGCTTGGTGTCGGTAGCGGGAGTCATGAGGACCGGGGAGCTGTTTTTT
CASSLVSVAGVMRTGELFF
>.|TRBV7-8|TRBJ2-5|TRBD2
TGTGCCAGCAGCGCTAGCGGGAGACAAGAGACCCAGTACTTC
CASSASGRQETQYF
>.|TRBV2|TRBJ1-4|TRBD1
TGTGCCAGCAGTTTCGACAGGGGTGGGTATGAAAAACTGTTTTTT
CASSFDRGGYEKLFF
>.|TRBV19|TRBJ1-2|.
TGTGCCGCGGCGCGGTGGCAGGGTCATGGCTACACCTTC
CAAARWQGHGYTF
>.|TRBV30|TRBJ1-2|TRBD1
TGTGCCTGGAGTCTAGGACAGGGGTTATTCGGCTACACCTTC
CAWSLGQGLFGYTF
>.|TRBV28|TRBJ1-3|.
TGTGCCAGCAGCTCCTTTCTGGCGGGAAACACCATATATTTT
CASSSFLAGNTIYF
>.|TRBV4-2|TRBJ2-4|TRBD2
TGTGCCAGCAGCCGAGAAGCGGGAGGGAAAAACATTCAGTACTTC
CASSREAGGKNIQYF
>.|TRBV7-9|TRBJ1-2|TRBD1
TGTGCCAGCAGCTTAACAGGGGTGACATATGGCTACACCTTC
CASSLTGVTYGYTF
>.|TRBV3-1/TRBV3-2|TRBJ2-1|TRBD2
TGTGCCAGCAGCCCAACTAGCGGGTACGCACGGCAGTTCTTC
CASSPTSGYARQFF
>.|TRBV28|TRBJ1-2|.
TGTGCCAGCAGGGGAATGGGGGCGGGCTATGGCTACACCTTC
CASRGMGAGYGYTF
>.|TRBV5-1|TRBJ2-3|TRBD2
TGCGCCAGCAGCGGTAGCGGGAGGACGGATACGCAGTATTTT
CASSGSGRTDTQYF
>.|TRBV24-1|TRBJ2-3|TRBD2
TGTGCCACCAGTGATTTGAGCGGCGGGAGGGCAGATACGCAGTATTTT
CATSDLSGGRADTQYF
>.|TRBV5-1|TRBJ1-2|.
TGCGCCAGCAGCTTGGGAGGCCAGGGGAATGGCTACACCTTC
CASSLGGQGNGYTF
>.|TRBV2|TRBJ1-5|.
TGTGCCAGCAGTGAGAGACAGAACAATCAGCCCCAGCATTTT
CASSERQNNQPQHF
>.|TRBV4-3|TRBJ1-2|TRBD1
TGCGCCAGCAGCCAAGATCTTAGCCCCGGACAGGGCTATGGCTACACCTTC
CASSQDLSPGQGYGYTF
>few|TRBV4-3|TRBJ1-3|.
TGCGCCAGCAGCCAATCTCTTGAGGGAGTAGGAGGAAACACCATATATTTT
CASSQSLEGVGGNTIYF
>.|TRBV7-2|TRBJ2-7|.
TGTGCCAGCAGCCTCGCCCCCTCCGTCACCTACGAGCAGTACTTC
CASSLAPSVTYEQYF
>.|TRBV27|TRBJ2-3|.
TGTGCCAGCAGTACATATAGCGGAATCACGCAGTATTTT
CASSTYSGITQYF
>.|TRBV11-2|TRBJ2-3|TRBD2
TGTGCCAGCAGCTCACGACTAGCGGGAGGAGATACGCAGTATTTT
CASSSRLAGGDTQYF
>.|TRBV18|TRBJ2-5|.
TGTGCCAGCTCACCGCCGGGACAACAAGAGACCCAGTACTTC
CASSPPGQQETQYF
>.|TRBV27|TRBJ2-1|.
TGTGCCAGCAGATTACTGATCAGCGGCACCTACAATGAGCAGTTCTTC
CASRLLISGTYNEQFF
>once|TRBV7-9|TRBJ1-5|.
TGTGCCAGCAGCCCTGAGGGGCAGCCCCAGCATTTT
CASSPEGQPQHF
>.|TRBV2|TRBJ1-1|.
TGTGCCAGCAGAGCAGGGTTGGGCACTGAAGCTTTCTTT
CASRAGLGTEAFF
>.|TRBV6-5|TRBJ1-4|.
TGTGCCAGCAGTTTTCAGATTGATGAAAAACTGTTTTTT
CASSFQIDEKLFF
>.|TRBV18|TRBJ1-3|.
TGTGCCAGCTCACCGACAGGCTCCATTTCATTGGCTGGAAACACCATATATTTT
CASSPTGSISLAGNTIYF
>.|TRBV5-1|TRBJ2-3|.
TGCGCCAGCAGCTTAAGCACAGATACGCAGTATTTT
CASSLSTDTQYF
>.|TRBV5-1|TRBJ2-2|TRBD2
TGCGCCAGCATAGCGGGAGTGGGCACCGGGGAGCTGTTTTTT
CASIAGVGTGELFF
>.|TRBV24-1|TRBJ2-3|.
TGTGCCACCAGTGATTTGGGGGGTCTAACAGATACGCAGTATTTT
CATSDLGGLTDTQYF
>.|TRBV10-1|TRBJ2-1|.
TGCGCCAGCTCTGAGGTGATAGCCACACCTTCCTACAATGAGCAGTTCTTC
CASSEVIATPSYNEQFF
>.|TRBV24-1|TRBJ2-2|.
TGTGCCACCAGTGATCGGACGGTCCCCACCGGGGAGCTGTTTTTT
CATSDRTVPTGELFF
>once|TRBV5-1|TRBJ1-1|.
TGCGCCAGCACCTCGGGTACTGAAGCTTTCTTT
CASTSGTEAFF
>.|TRBV5-6|TRBJ2-3|TRBD1
TGTGCCAGCAGCTTGAGGGCCGGGACAGGGCATTTCCCAGATACGCAGTATTTT
CASSLRAGTGHFPDTQYF
>.|TRBV28|TRBJ1-5|TRBD1
TGTGCCAGCAGTTTGGGTGAGGGGGCCGGACAGCCCCAGCATTTT
CASSLGEGAGQPQHF
>.|TRBV15|TRBJ1-5|.
TGTGCCACCAGCAGAGACTATAGCAATCAGCCCCAGCATTTT
CATSRDYSNQPQHF